The source of this T cell receptor (beta chain) is a study of regulatory T cells in long-lasting Graves disease. Germline CDR1 is SGHAT and CDR2 is FQNNGV. V was shortened by 8 bases and J by 2 bases, with 10 bases between the two germline ends. This CDR3 region has 13 residues. Assembly of TCR beta libraries relied on iRepertoire HTBI primers together with Arm-PCR of CDR3 regions. TCRdb passed the multiplex PCR reads through MiXCR, listing each CDR3 protein once. The profile shows roughly 530,000 distinct CDR3 sequences, around 15% of them singletons. Time point: newly diagnosed GD, antithyroid drugs for less than 3 months. Construction of the TCR library relied on RNA isolated from PBMCs. This clonotype was recorded a few times. The antigen is undetermined. Findings and limits, study-wide: Preferential use of TRBV28, TRBJ1-2 and TRBJ2-5 was seen in persistent disease. The persistent group shared some 2,700 public clonotypes, more than the approximately 890 shared by new patients.

A further study also used this sample, focusing on T cells in Graves' hyperthyroidism and ophthalmopathy.

This TCR derives from a woman aged 35-65 years with Graves disease. The J gene is TRBJ1-3, the V gene TRBV11-2; D is ambiguous. Sequencing used peripheral blood mononuclear cells (PBMCs), obtained at new diagnosis, from a patient treated with antithyroid drugs. In DNA, the CDR3 is TGTGCCAGCGGAGAAAGCCCTGGAAACACCATATATTTT. The encoded protein is CASGESPGNTIYF. Full variable domain (outside the CDR3, taken from reference TRBV11-2 and TRBJ1-3): EAGVAQSPRYKIIEKRQSVAFWCNPISGHATLYWYQQILGQGPKLLIQFQNNGVVDDSQLPKDRFSAERLKGVDSTLKIQPAKLEDSAVYLCASGESPGNTIYFGEGSWLTVV.